Described below is a single T cell receptor (beta chain) sequence and its context. The data originate from a study of cytomegalovirus exposure and HLA in healthy donors. The germline gives CDR1 LGHNA, CDR2 YSLEER. The CDR3 runs 16 residues. V dropped 0 bases and J dropped 3; count of bases not matched to a gene: 5. PCR amplification relied on 60 Vbeta primers (plus 13 Jbeta primers). The data were produced by immunoSEQ multiplex PCR, yet TCRdb's version contains in-frame clones alone and is incomplete. The profile covers about 160,000 clones, with more than 70% appearing a single time and around 1% taken by the ten largest.

Sequences were obtained from PBMCs. The receptor's source is a man aged 25-45 years in good health and CMV-seronegative. The chain recombines TRBV4-3 with TRBJ1-1; 9 bases agree with TRBD1. The CDR3 coding sequence is TGCGCCAGCAGCCAAGAAGACAGGGGGGGAGACACTGAAGCTTTCTTT. Protein: CASSQEDRGGDTEAFF.